The entry below gives a single T cell receptor beta chain sequence along with its context. Its antigen is still unknown. The CDR3 sequence is 15 residues long. The germline V gene has CDR1 MDHEN and CDR2 SYDVKM. These data come from a study of monozygotic twins with inflammatory bowel disease. Whole blood without T cell sorting served as the source of isolated total RNA. The unique tags termed UMIs, each holding a 6-nucleotide sample barcode, were added by means of template switching. TCRdb re-called the 5' RACE reads and shows each CDR3 protein once, DNA omitted. Recorded for this sample: about 160,000 distinct CDR3 sequences. Study conclusions and caveats: Versus healthy twins, IBD patients showed fewer clonotypes shared with others, especially with disease activity. Patients with IBD had less TCRbeta diversity (inverse Simpson) than their healthy co-twins.

The sequence was collected from a human donor with ulcerative colitis or Crohn's disease, or a healthy co-twin of an affected twin (not recorded which). The specimen sequenced was blood. The chain carries TRBV28 and TRBJ1-5; TCRdb gives TRBD1 as the D gene, but with no DNA this cannot be confirmed. The CDR3 protein is CASRPDRGGNQPQHF.